The 5 T cell receptor beta chains presented below share a single source sample, sequenced in a study of cytomegalovirus exposure and HLA in healthy donors. Generated by immunoSEQ multiplex PCR, the TCRdb table keeps only in-frame clones and is missing some. The repertoire includes approximately 97,000 clones, approximately 94% of them detected once, and approximately 1% sits in the top ten. The sequencing input was PBMCs. The receptors come from a woman between 25 and 40 years old in good health and CMV-seropositive.

CDR3 loop: CASSSTRSSYEQYF. CDR3 DNA: TGTGCCAGCAGCAGTACAAGGAGCTCCTACGAGCAGTACTTC. V gene TRBV7-2 combines with J gene TRBJ2-7; no reliable D call. The CDR3 is 14 residues long. Germline V gene lookup returns CDR1 SGHTA and CDR2 FQGNSA. With 5 bases removed from V and 0 bases from J, the gap between germline ends came to 11 bases.

The gene calls are TRBV23-1 and TRBJ2-4; tentative D call: TRBD2 (5 bases). TRBV23-1 is an ORF; its function is uncertain. The CDR3 consists of 17 residues. The V end lost 2 bases, the J end lost 0 bases, and 14 bases lay between the germline ends. The CDR3 sequence is CASSQGGGVLAKNIQYF. The DNA of the CDR3 is TGCGCCAGCAGTCAAGGTGGAGGTGTCCTAGCCAAAAACATTCAGTACTTC.

In this sample, this clone turned up once. The V gene is TRBV7-2, the J gene TRBJ2-7; 9 positions match TRBD1. Losses at the gene ends were 2 bases for V and 1 base for J; bases not matched to a gene: 9. Germline CDR1 and CDR2: SGHTA and FQGNSA. The CDR3 is 17 amino acids. CDR3: CASSLLGGGQGSYEQYF. CDR3 nucleotide sequence: TGTGCCAGCAGCTTATTAGGCGGGGGACAGGGTTCCTACGAGCAGTACTTC.

This sequence joins TRBV6-5 and TRBJ1-4; unclear D gene. V was trimmed by 0 bases and J by 2 bases, leaving 7 bases between them. Germline CDR1 and CDR2: MNHEY and SVGAGI. The CDR3 totals 15 residues. The CDR3 DNA reads as TGTGCCAGCAGTTACTCGCAGGTCACTAATGAAAAACTGTTTTTT. Translation gives CASSYSQVTNEKLFF.

The rearrangement links TRBV7-2 to TRBJ2-3, with TRBD1 matching 10 bases. Germline loops: CDR1 SGHTA, CDR2 FQGNSA. This CDR3 comprises 15 residues. V lost 3 bases and J lost 2; bases outside the gene matches: 2. CDR3 coding DNA: TGTGCCAGCAGCTTCGGGACAGGGGTCACAGATACGCAGTATTTT. It is translated as CASSFGTGVTDTQYF. Full variable domain (rest looked up from reference TRBV7-2 and TRBJ2-3): GAGVSQSPSNKVTEKGKDVELRCDPISGHTALYWYRQSLGQGLEFLIYFQGNSAPDKSGLPSDRFSAERTGGSVSTLTIQRTQQEDSAVYLCASSFGTGVTDTQYFGPGTRLTVL.